This T cell receptor (beta chain) was sequenced for a study of shared clonotypes between healthy human individuals. Study-wide background: Three plates each covered CD4 naive and memory; CD8 naive two, CD8 memory one. Study-level results: A generally larger estimated richness was seen in naive subsets than in memory subsets.

The CDR3 covers 15 residues. Between the trimmed V and J ends, which lost 0 bases and 3 bases, there was a span of 12 bases. CDR1 and CDR2 (germline): LGHNA, YSLEER. Each cell subset's genomic DNA was divided evenly among several immunoSEQ plates. Sequenced by immunoSEQ multiplex PCR; TCRdb stores in-frame clones only, minus some. The table lists hundreds of thousands of clones, around 87% of them singletons. A note on this clone: Its target is not known.

This chain uses TRBV4-3 with TRBJ2-7; D is unresolved. Input material: memory CD8+ T cells sorted from blood. Subset denoted: CD45RO+ cells pooled with CCR7-negative TemRA cells. The TCR comes from a man younger than 35 in good health. The CDR3 loop is CASSQDSRLRYEQYF. In nucleotides, the CDR3 is TGCGCCAGCAGCCAAGATTCGAGACTTCGCTACGAGCAGTACTTC.